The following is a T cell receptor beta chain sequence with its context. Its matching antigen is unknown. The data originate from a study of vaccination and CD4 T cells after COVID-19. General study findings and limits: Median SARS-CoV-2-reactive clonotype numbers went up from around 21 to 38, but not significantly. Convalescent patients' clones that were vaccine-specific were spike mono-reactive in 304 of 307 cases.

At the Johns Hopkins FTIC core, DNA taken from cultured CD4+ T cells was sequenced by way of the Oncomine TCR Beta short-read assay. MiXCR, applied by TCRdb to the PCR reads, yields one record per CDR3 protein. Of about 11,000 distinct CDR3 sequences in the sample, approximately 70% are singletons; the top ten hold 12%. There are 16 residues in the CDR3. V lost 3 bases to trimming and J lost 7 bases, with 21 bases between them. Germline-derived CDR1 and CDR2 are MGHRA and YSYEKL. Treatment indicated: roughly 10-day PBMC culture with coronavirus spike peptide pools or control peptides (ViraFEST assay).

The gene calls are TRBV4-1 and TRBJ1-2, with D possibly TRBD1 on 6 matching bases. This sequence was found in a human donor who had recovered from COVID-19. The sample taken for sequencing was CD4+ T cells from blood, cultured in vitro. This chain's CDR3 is CASSHMYGEGVTGYTF. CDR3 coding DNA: TGCGCCAGCAGCCATATGTATGGAGAGGGGGTAACTGGCTACACCTTC.